This TCR beta chain was documented in a study of long-term antiretroviral therapy in people with HIV. There are 14 residues in the CDR3. Per germline, CDR1 SGHRS and CDR2 YFSETQ. The junction had 5 bases not matched to a gene; V was cut back by 4 bases and J by 2 bases. This clone has just one count. The antigen is unknown. General study findings and limits: It was not possible to obtain data on ART adherence, viral resistance or therapy changes. Comparison with controls showed narrower CDR3 length ranges in HIV repertoires.

Each participant with HIV received care in the United States. The samples, holding roughly 1-11 million cryopreserved PBMC, were thawed before DNA extraction was carried out. Run at survey level, the immunoSEQ assay was version v3.0. TCRdb keeps only in-frame clones here, not all; method: immunoSEQ multiplex PCR. This sample has tens of thousands of clones, with about 80% found just once. The clonotype originates from a woman in her forties with HIV. Here the sequenced sample was unsorted PBMCs, taken 1.1 years before starting antiretroviral therapy. The chain couples TRBV5-1 to TRBJ2-5, with TRBD2 identical over 7 bases. CDR3 nucleotides: TGCGCCAGCAGCGGAGCGGGGACTCAAGAGACCCAGTACTTC. Protein product: CASSGAGTQETQYF.